This T cell receptor beta chain came from a study of T cells in localized non-small cell lung cancer. Study results and limitations: In adjacent lung, a median about 54 of the top 100 tumor clones were found. Sequencing involved a lone tumor region, leaving heterogeneity possible. Uninvolved adjacent lung showed higher T cell clonality than tumor. In the blood, greater T cell density corresponded to longer overall survival.

About this clone itself: The target antigen is unknown.

The table came from immunoSEQ multiplex PCR; TCRdb's copy has only in-frame clones and leaves some out. The sample yields about 64,000 clones, roughly 81% seen once. This CDR3 has 17 amino acids. CDR1 is MGHRA, CDR2 YSYEKL, per germline. V lost 1 base and J lost 4; bases outside the gene matches: 10. The specimen comprised PBMCs, sampled before any cancer treatment. The sequence came from a man aged 40-75 years with stage II lung adenocarcinoma. V gene TRBV4-1 combines with J gene TRBJ1-3, with TRBD1 matching 7 bases. This chain's CDR3 is CASSQGHSRGLGNTIYF. The DNA of the CDR3 is TGCGCCAGCAGCCAAGGCCACTCCAGGGGGTTGGGAAACACCATATATTTT.